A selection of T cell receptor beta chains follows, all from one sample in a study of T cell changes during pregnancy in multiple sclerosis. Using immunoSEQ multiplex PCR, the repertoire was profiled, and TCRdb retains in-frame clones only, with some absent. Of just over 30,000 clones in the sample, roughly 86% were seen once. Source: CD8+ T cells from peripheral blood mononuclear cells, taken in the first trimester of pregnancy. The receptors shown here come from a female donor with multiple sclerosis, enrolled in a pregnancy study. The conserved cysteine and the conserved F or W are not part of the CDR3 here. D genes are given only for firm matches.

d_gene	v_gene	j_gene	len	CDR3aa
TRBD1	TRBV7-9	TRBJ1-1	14	ASSWDRGDMNTEAF
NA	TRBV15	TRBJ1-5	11	ATNGQNNQPQH
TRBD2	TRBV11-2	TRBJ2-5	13	ASSSLAGRRGDQY
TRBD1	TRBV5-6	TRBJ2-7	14	ASSLGTGLWFDEQY
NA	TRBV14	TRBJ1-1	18	ASSQSPMRAERYMNTEAF
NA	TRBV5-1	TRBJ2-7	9	ASSFADEQY
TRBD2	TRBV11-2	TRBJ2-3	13	ASTGTSGRADTQY
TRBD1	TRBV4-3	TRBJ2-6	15	ASSQSGTGAGANVLT
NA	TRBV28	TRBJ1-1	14	ASSQQEFRGYTEAF
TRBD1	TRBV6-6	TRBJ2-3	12	ASITDRESDTQY
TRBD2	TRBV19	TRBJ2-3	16	ASSIARASGASTDTQY
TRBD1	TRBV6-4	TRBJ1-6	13	ASSETGGGNSPLH
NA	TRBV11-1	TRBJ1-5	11	ASSYNSNQPQH
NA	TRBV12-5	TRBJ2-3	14	ASGPADSASTDTQY
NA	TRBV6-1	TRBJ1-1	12	ASSEGVGGAEAF
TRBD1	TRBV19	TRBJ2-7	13	ASSSQTGAYYEQY
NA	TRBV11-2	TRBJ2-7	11	ASSFYLSGEQY
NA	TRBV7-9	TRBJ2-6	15	ASSLIARNSGANVLT
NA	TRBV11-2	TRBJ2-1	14	ASSSSPPLTPNEQF
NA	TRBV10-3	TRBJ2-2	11	AIRGGNTGELF
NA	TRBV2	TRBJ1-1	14	ASSDRSESGKTEAF
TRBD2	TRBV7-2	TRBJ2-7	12	ASSFGGDWDEQY
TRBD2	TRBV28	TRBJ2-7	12	ASSFGAGGDEQY
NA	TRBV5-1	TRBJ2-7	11	ASSLFQTYEQY
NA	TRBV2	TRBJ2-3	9	ASRREDTQY
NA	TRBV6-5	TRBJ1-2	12	ASSYSGGGDGYT
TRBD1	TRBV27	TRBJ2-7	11	ASSPDRSYEQY
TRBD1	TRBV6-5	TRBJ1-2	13	ASSTRTGGAAGYT
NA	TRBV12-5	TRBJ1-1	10	ASGFAGLGAF
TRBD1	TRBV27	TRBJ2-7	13	ASSSLDRSSYEQY
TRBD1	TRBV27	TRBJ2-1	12	ASRQGSSYNEQF
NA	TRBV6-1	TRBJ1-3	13	ASSEQAGTGNTIY
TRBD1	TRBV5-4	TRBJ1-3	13	ASSYRQGSGNTIY
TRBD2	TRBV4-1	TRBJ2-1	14	ASSQSGLAGASEQF
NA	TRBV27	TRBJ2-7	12	ASSLLGEAYEQY
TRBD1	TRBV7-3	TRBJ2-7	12	ASSPTGGGYEQY
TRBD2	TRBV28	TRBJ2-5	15	ASSLGGLAGPQETQY
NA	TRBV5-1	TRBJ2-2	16	ASSFPNRQGGLTGELF
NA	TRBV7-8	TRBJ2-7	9	ASSFSGEQY
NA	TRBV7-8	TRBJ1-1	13	ASSLVPGINTEAF
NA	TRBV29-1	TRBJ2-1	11	SVLRRAGNEQF
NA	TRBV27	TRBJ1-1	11	ASSLSRGTEAF
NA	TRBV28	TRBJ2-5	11	ASRQTGEETQY
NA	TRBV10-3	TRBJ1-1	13	AISAVRGLNTEAF
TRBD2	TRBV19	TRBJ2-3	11	ATSGRVTDTQY
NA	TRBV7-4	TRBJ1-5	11	ASSHWRDQPQH
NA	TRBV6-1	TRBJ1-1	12	ASSEGQENTEAF
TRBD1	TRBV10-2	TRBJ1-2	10	ASTGQGRGYT
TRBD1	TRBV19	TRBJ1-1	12	ASLDRDGGTEAF
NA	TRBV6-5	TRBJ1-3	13	ASSYGGHSGNTIY
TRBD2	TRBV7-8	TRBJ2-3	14	ASSPWSGGPADTQY
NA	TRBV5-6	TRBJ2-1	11	ASSLGAHNEQF
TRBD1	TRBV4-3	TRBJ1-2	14	ASSQEEGAPNYGYT
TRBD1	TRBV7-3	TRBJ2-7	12	ASSSSGQPYEQY